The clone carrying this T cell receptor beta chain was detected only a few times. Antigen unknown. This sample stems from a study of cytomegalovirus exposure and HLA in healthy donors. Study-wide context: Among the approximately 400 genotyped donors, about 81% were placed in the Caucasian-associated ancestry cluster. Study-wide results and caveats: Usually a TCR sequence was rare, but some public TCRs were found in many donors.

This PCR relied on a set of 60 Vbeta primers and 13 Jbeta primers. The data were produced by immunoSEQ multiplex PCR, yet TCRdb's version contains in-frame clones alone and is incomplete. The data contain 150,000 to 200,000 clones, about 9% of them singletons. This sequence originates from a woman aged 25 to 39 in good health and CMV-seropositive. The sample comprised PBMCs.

The CDR3 loop reads CSAPGGIEAFF. CDR3 DNA: TGCAGCGCACCTGGCGGGATTGAAGCTTTCTTT. V gene TRBV29-1 combines with J gene TRBJ1-1, with no clear D. This CDR3 is 11 amino acids long. V shed 7 bases and J shed 7 bases, with 13 bases lying between them. The germline V gene has CDR1 SQVTM and CDR2 ANQGSEA.